The rows below give T cell receptor beta chains drawn from one sample of a study of Graves' ophthalmopathy and Graves' hyperthyroidism. Each CDR3 protein gets one entry after TCRdb re-called the multiplex PCR reads with MiXCR. The sample carries 650,000 to 800,000 distinct CDR3 sequences, about 38% recorded once. The sample consisted of peripheral blood. The receptors were gathered from an adult man with Graves' ophthalmopathy. Each CDR3 is given with its conserved first and last residue. A D gene is named only where the DNA matches it firmly. Clone size is given for some rows only: seen once, a few or many times, or a class if the clone is expanded.

j_gene: TRBJ2-6
v_gene: TRBV25-1
abundance: .
d_gene: .
CDR3aa: CASVVAGANVLTF
CDR3nt: TGTGCCAGCGTAGTAGCTGGGGCCAACGTCCTGACTTTC

j_gene: TRBJ2-5
v_gene: TRBV5-1
abundance: few
d_gene: TRBD1
CDR3aa: CASSLQGVEETQYF
CDR3nt: TGCGCCAGCAGCTTACAGGGGGTCGAAGAGACCCAGTACTTC

j_gene: TRBJ1-1
v_gene: TRBV20-1
abundance: .
d_gene: TRBD1
CDR3aa: CSARDRGQNEAFF
CDR3nt: TGCAGTGCTAGGGACAGGGGGCAGAATGAAGCTTTCTTT

j_gene: TRBJ2-5
v_gene: TRBV7-2
abundance: many
d_gene: TRBD2
CDR3aa: CASSPAGLAGGETQYF
CDR3nt: TGTGCCAGCAGCCCAGCGGGACTAGCGGGGGGAGAGACCCAGTACTTC

j_gene: TRBJ2-7
v_gene: TRBV7-9
abundance: many
d_gene: TRBD1
CDR3aa: CASSPRDRVEQYF
CDR3nt: TGTGCCAGCAGCCCCCGGGACAGGGTCGAGCAGTACTTC

j_gene: TRBJ1-3
v_gene: TRBV2
abundance: many
d_gene: .
CDR3aa: CASSGGLSGNTIYF
CDR3nt: TGTGCCAGCAGTGGAGGGCTTTCTGGAAACACCATATATTTT

j_gene: TRBJ1-4
v_gene: TRBV2
abundance: .
d_gene: TRBD1
CDR3aa: CASIRDRGEKLFF
CDR3nt: TGTGCCAGCATACGGGACAGGGGTGAAAAACTGTTTTTT

j_gene: TRBJ1-2
v_gene: TRBV10-3
abundance: .
d_gene: .
CDR3aa: CAISESTPRAGDGYTF
CDR3nt: TGTGCCATCAGTGAGTCGACTCCCAGGGCCGGTGATGGCTACACCTTC

j_gene: TRBJ1-1
v_gene: TRBV7-9
abundance: many
d_gene: .
CDR3aa: CASSFGPTANTEAFF
CDR3nt: TGTGCCAGCAGCTTTGGACCCACAGCGAACACTGAAGCTTTCTTT

j_gene: TRBJ1-2
v_gene: TRBV25-1
abundance: few
d_gene: TRBD1
CDR3aa: CASSEGTGGGGYTF
CDR3nt: TGTGCCAGCAGTGAGGGGACAGGGGGCGGTGGCTACACCTTC

j_gene: TRBJ2-7
v_gene: TRBV2
abundance: .
d_gene: .
CDR3aa: CASSERRPGYEQYF
CDR3nt: TGTGCCAGCAGTGAACGGCGACCAGGCTACGAGCAGTACTTC

j_gene: TRBJ1-1
v_gene: TRBV7-2
abundance: few
d_gene: TRBD1
CDR3aa: CASSYQGVGTEAFF
CDR3nt: TGTGCCAGCAGTTACCAGGGGGTCGGCACTGAAGCTTTCTTT

j_gene: TRBJ1-5
v_gene: TRBV27
abundance: many
d_gene: .
CDR3aa: CASSFAGDRQPQHF
CDR3nt: TGTGCCAGCAGTTTTGCAGGGGACCGTCAGCCCCAGCATTTT

j_gene: TRBJ2-7
v_gene: TRBV2
abundance: many
d_gene: TRBD2
CDR3aa: CASRATGGIYEQYF
CDR3nt: TGTGCCTCTCGAGCAACGGGGGGGATCTACGAGCAGTACTTC

j_gene: TRBJ1-2
v_gene: TRBV29-1
abundance: .
d_gene: TRBD1
CDR3aa: CSVEDYGTGYGYTF
CDR3nt: TGCAGCGTTGAAGACTATGGGACAGGCTATGGCTACACCTTC

j_gene: TRBJ1-6
v_gene: TRBV30
abundance: .
d_gene: .
CDR3aa: CAWSDPGSPLHF
CDR3nt: TGTGCCTGGAGTGACCCGGGCTCACCCCTCCACTTT

j_gene: TRBJ1-6
v_gene: TRBV19
abundance: many
d_gene: TRBD1
CDR3aa: CASSIGTGLESPLHF
CDR3nt: TGTGCCAGTAGTATAGGGACAGGGCTAGAATCACCCCTCCACTTT

j_gene: TRBJ2-5
v_gene: TRBV29-1
abundance: .
d_gene: TRBD2
CDR3aa: CSFGGARKTQYF
CDR3nt: TGCAGCTTCGGGGGGGCCCGGAAGACCCAGTACTTC

j_gene: TRBJ2-2
v_gene: TRBV5-1
abundance: many
d_gene: TRBD1
CDR3aa: CASSWTGGNTGELFF
CDR3nt: TGCGCCAGCAGCTGGACAGGGGGGAACACCGGGGAGCTGTTTTTT

j_gene: TRBJ2-6
v_gene: TRBV9
abundance: .
d_gene: .
CDR3aa: CASSLQVRSGANVLTF
CDR3nt: TGTGCCAGCTCACTCCAAGTGAGGTCTGGGGCCAACGTCCTGACTTTC

j_gene: TRBJ2-6
v_gene: TRBV7-2
abundance: .
d_gene: .
CDR3aa: CASSLDRRGTGANVLTF
CDR3nt: TGTGCCAGCAGCCTTGACAGGAGGGGGACCGGGGCCAACGTCCTGACTTTC

j_gene: TRBJ1-4
v_gene: TRBV29-1
abundance: .
d_gene: .
CDR3aa: CSVGQAGVDEKLFF
CDR3nt: TGCAGCGTTGGGCAAGCGGGAGTGGATGAAAAACTGTTTTTT

j_gene: TRBJ1-1
v_gene: TRBV12-3/TRBV12-4
abundance: many
d_gene: .
CDR3aa: CASSFRTVTEAFF
CDR3nt: TGTGCCAGCAGTTTCAGGACAGTCACTGAAGCTTTCTTT

j_gene: TRBJ2-5
v_gene: TRBV5-1
abundance: .
d_gene: .
CDR3aa: CASSLVGGLQETQYF
CDR3nt: TGCGCCAGCAGCTTGGTTGGAGGTTTGCAAGAGACCCAGTACTTC

j_gene: TRBJ1-1
v_gene: TRBV19
abundance: many
d_gene: .
CDR3aa: CASSIGGGSEAFF
CDR3nt: TGTGCCAGTAGTATAGGGGGGGGAAGCGAAGCTTTCTTT

j_gene: TRBJ2-7
v_gene: TRBV7-9
abundance: many
d_gene: .
CDR3aa: CASSYAGTATYEQYF
CDR3nt: TGTGCCAGCAGCTACGCGGGGACAGCTACCTACGAGCAGTACTTC

j_gene: TRBJ2-2
v_gene: TRBV2
abundance: many
d_gene: TRBD2
CDR3aa: CASSVVAGGTGELFF
CDR3nt: TGTGCCAGCAGTGTCGTGGCGGGAGGAACCGGGGAGCTGTTTTTT